This TCR beta chain was identified in a study of blood T cell repertoires in COVID-19. Study overall: Italy, Spain and the United States were the sources of the convalescent and acute COVID-19 samples. Nucleic acid was either cDNA or gDNA, and it came from T cells, B-cell-depleted T cells, or PBMCs.

Per the original methods: Quantification of nucleated cells was approximated via reference gene primer amplification. The protocol was immunoSEQ multiplex PCR, while the TCRdb copy is restricted to in-frame clones and leaves out a portion. Clone size and the V and J calls come from that table; the DNA yielded D and trimming. The sample consists of under 95,000 clones, about 73% of them appearing once. CDR3 size: 15 residues. From germline, CDR1 is KGHSH and CDR2 LQKENI. V was pared by 4 bases and J by 8 bases, with 15 bases between. Sequencing was done on a sample of peripheral blood. This sequence was found in a man aged 45 to 65 with active or convalescent COVID-19. This chain connects TRBV18 to TRBJ1-6; D unresolved. The CDR3 here is CASSLTEDGDSPLHF. The CDR3 DNA sequence: TGTGCCAGCTCACTAACCGAGGACGGGGATTCACCCCTCCACTTT.